The 25 T cell receptor beta chains below come from one sample, sequenced in a study of blood T cell repertoires in COVID-19 (TCRdb year 2020). Libraries came from the immunoSEQ multiplex PCR assay. TCRdb took this table from immuneACCESS and kept in-frame rearrangements with V and J called. Such tables lack part of the clones; where checked against another copy, unresolved V genes explain under half of the gap, and the rest is unexplained. In all, the sample holds about 46,000 clones, and approximately 85% of those were seen once. In total, the top ten clones hold 15% to 18% of the sample. Sample: peripheral blood. The receptors shown here come from a human donor in a cohort sampled during active COVID-19. The donor label of this sample is uncertain.

This clone was recorded only once. The gene calls are TRBV21-1 and TRBJ2-7; TRBD1 was called by the table and not checked on the DNA. TRBV21-1 is a known pseudogene. This CDR3 contains 14 residues. The CDR3 reads CASPLYRDSYEQYF. The CDR3 nucleotides read TGTGCCAGCCCCCTTTACAGGGACTCCTACGAGCAGTACTTC.

The rearrangement uses TRBV4-1 and TRBJ2-2; maybe TRBD1 (6 bases). The CDR3 covers 16 residues. The germline CDR1 and CDR2 sequences are MGHRA and YSYEKL. The V gene lost 4 bases and the J gene lost 1 base, with 13 bases spanning the gap. The CDR3 protein is CASSLTRTVNTGELFF. The CDR3 region has the DNA TGCGCCAGCAGCCTTACAAGGACAGTGAACACCGGGGAGCTGTTTTTT.

The chain joins TRBV29-1 to TRBJ2-5; TRBD1 agrees at 9 bases. Germline CDR1 is SQVTM and CDR2 is ANQGSEA. The V gene end was trimmed by 6 bases and the J gene end by 5 bases; junction bases not matched to a gene: 10. The CDR3 spans 14 residues. The CDR3 DNA is TGCAGCGTCGTAACAGGGGGCGGGTTGGAGACCCAGTACTTC. It encodes CSVVTGGGLETQYF.

The chain employs TRBV19 and TRBJ1-5; D uncertain. This CDR3 has 15 residues. V was cut by 6 bases and J by 4 bases, with 16 bases left in between. Per germline, CDR1 LNHDA and CDR2 SQIVND (reference sequence). The CDR3 nucleotides read TGTGCCAGTAGGACCGGGAAAACCCCTAATCAGCCCCAGCATTTT. Translation gives CASRTGKTPNQPQHF.

The genes are TRBV19 and TRBJ1-4; unclear D gene. Germline V CDR1 and CDR2: LNHDA, SQIVND (reference sequence). The CDR3 sequence is 14 residues long. V lost 7 bases, J lost 6 bases, and 15 bases lay in between. CDR3 amino acids: CASTAFREDEKLFF. CDR3 in DNA: TGTGCCAGTACCGCTTTTAGGGAGGATGAAAAACTGTTTTTT.

V is TRBV9 and J is TRBJ1-6; no clear D. The CDR3 extends over 14 amino acids. From germline, CDR1 is SGDLS and CDR2 YYNGEE. Trimming cost V 0 bases and J 10 bases, with 11 bases left between them. The CDR3 DNA sequence: TGTGCCAGCAGCGTAGTTCCAATCGGGTCACCCCTCCACTTT. Its protein product is CASSVVPIGSPLHF.

J is TRBJ1-1 and V is TRBV30, with D possibly TRBD1 on 6 matching bases. Germline loops: CDR1 GTSNPN, CDR2 SVGIG (reference sequence). The V gene lost 7 bases and the J gene lost 5 bases, with 23 bases spanning the gap. This CDR3 has 15 residues. CDR3 DNA: TGTGCCTCAACACTTATCGGGACAACTAGAACTGAAGCTTTCTTT. Residues: CASTLIGTTRTEAFF. Full variable domain (outside the CDR3, taken from reference TRBV30 and TRBJ1-1): SQTIHQWPATLVQPVGSPLSLECTVEGTSNPNLYWYRQAAGRGLQLLFYSVGIGQISSEVPQNLSASRPQDRQFILSSKKLLLSDSGFYLCASTLIGTTRTEAFFGQGTRLTVV.

V gene TRBV28 combines with J gene TRBJ2-7, with 8 positions matching TRBD2. The CDR3 extends over 15 amino acids. The germline V gene has CDR1 MDHEN and CDR2 SYDVKM. V shed 6 bases, J shed 0 bases, and the junction held 7 bases outside the gene matches. CDR3 DNA sequence: TGTGCCAGCAGACCCAGCGGGAGCAACTCCTACGAGCAGTACTTC. Amino acid sequence: CASRPSGSNSYEQYF.

In DNA, the CDR3 is TGTGCCAGCAGCTTAGGGGTAGGAGGGAAAGATACGCAGTATTTT. As protein: CASSLGVGGKDTQYF. The chain combines TRBV7-2 with TRBJ2-3; perhaps TRBD2 as D (6 bases). The CDR3 contains 15 residues. V was clipped by 1 base and J by 5 bases, with 13 bases between them. CDR1 and CDR2 (germline): SGHTA, FQGNSA.

Only a few counts were recorded for this clone. The chain is built from TRBV5-4 and TRBJ1-4; D gene uncertain. The ends were cut back, 3 bases at V and 9 bases at J, with 3 bases in the middle. This CDR3 region has 10 residues. Germline V gives CDR1 SGHNT, CDR2 YYREEE (reference sequence). The CDR3 DNA reads TGTGCCAGCAGCTGTAAAAAACTGTTTTTT. Translation gives CASSCKKLFF.

This chain connects TRBV20-1 to TRBJ2-3; no reliable D call. Germline CDR1 is DFQATT and CDR2 is SNEGSKA (reference sequence). V lost 1 base and J 3 bases, leaving 2 bases between the germline ends. The CDR3 extends over 11 amino acids. The CDR3: CSARVTDTQYF. In DNA form, the CDR3 reads TGCAGTGCTAGAGTAACAGATACGCAGTATTTT.

The rearrangement uses TRBV4-1 and TRBJ1-4; TRBD1 matches at 8 bases. The germline CDR1 and CDR2 sequences are MGHRA and YSYEKL. The ends lost 3 bases at V and 8 bases at J; junction bases unmatched: 8. The CDR3 loop spans 15 amino acids. The CDR3 nucleotides read TGCGCCAGCAGCCAGGACAGGGCAAAAGGAGAAAAACTGTTTTTT. Protein product: CASSQDRAKGEKLFF.

The genes are TRBV15 and TRBJ1-3, with TRBD1 identical over 7 bases. The J segment lost 6 bases and the V segment lost 0 bases, leaving 11 bases of the junction unmatched. CDR3 length equals 17 residues. The germline V gene encodes CDR1 LNHNV and CDR2 YYDKDF (reference sequence). CDR3 bases: TGTGCCACCAGCAGAGATTTGGACAGGCTAAGTCTAAACACCATATATTTT. This codes for CATSRDLDRLSLNTIYF.

The CDR3 spells CASSPGSGLSGTQYF. In DNA, the CDR3 is TGTGCCAGCAGCCCCGGGTCGGGACTATCCGGGACCCAGTACTTC. The chain joins TRBV9 to TRBJ2-5; 7 bases fit TRBD2. This CDR3 is built from 15 residues. Germline V gives CDR1 SGDLS, CDR2 YYNGEE. V shed 4 bases, J shed 7 bases, and the junction held 13 bases outside the gene matches.

The count of this clone is one. The chain uses TRBV7-8 and TRBJ2-2; 13 bases align to TRBD2. Looked up from germline, CDR1 is SGHVS and CDR2 is FQNEAQ. This CDR3 spans 19 amino acids. J gave up 4 bases and V 0 bases, and 8 bases lay outside the gene matches. CDR3 sequence reads: CASSLAKLAGGRSTGELFF. CDR3 coding DNA: TGTGCCAGCAGCTTAGCAAAACTAGCGGGGGGGCGGAGCACCGGGGAGCTGTTTTTT. The variable domain in full, with the rest retrieved from reference TRBV7-8 and TRBJ2-2, is GAGVSQSPRYKVAKRGQDVALRCDPISGHVSLFWYQQALGQGPEFLTYFQNEAQLDKSGLPSDRFFAERPEGSVSTLKIQRTQQEDSAVYLCASSLAKLAGGRSTGELFFGEGSRLTVL.

This chain joins TRBV6-1 and TRBJ2-7; 7 bases agree with TRBD1. Germline V gene data show CDR1 as MNHNS and CDR2 as SASEGT. The CDR3 spans 16 residues. The V and J ends lost 4 bases and 3 bases, in that order; junction bases with no gene match: 12. The CDR3 bases are TGTGCCAGCAGTGGCCGTCGAGGGGGCGCGCTCTACGAGCAGTACTTC. It specifies CASSGRRGGALYEQYF.

This clone was recorded only once. This chain uses TRBV13 with TRBJ1-1, with a possible D match to TRBD1 (6 bases). Germline CDR1 PRHDT, CDR2 FYEKMQ (reference sequence). V was trimmed by 3 bases and J by 6 bases, leaving 29 bases between them. The length of the CDR3 is 19 residues. CDR3 DNA: TGTGCCAGCAGCTTCCAGAAACGAACGAGGGGGGGCGCAAGTTCTGAAGCTTTCTTT. This gives the protein CASSFQKRTRGGASSEAFF.

This clone came up once. This rearrangement joins TRBV29-1 to TRBJ1-1, with 9 bases lining up with TRBD1. Germline V gives CDR1 SQVTM, CDR2 ANQGSEA. This CDR3 contains 14 residues. The V segment lost 4 bases and the J segment 1 base; nucleotides outside the gene matches: 4. CDR3 in amino acids: CSVGAGQGNTEAFF. CDR3 DNA sequence: TGCAGCGTTGGGGCGGGACAGGGGAACACTGAAGCTTTCTTT.

The J gene is TRBJ1-2, the V gene TRBV19, with 7 bases aligning to TRBD1. The CDR3 covers 14 residues. CDR1 and CDR2 from the germline V gene are LNHDA and SQIVND (reference sequence). The V gene end was trimmed by 0 bases and the J gene end by 9 bases; junction bases not matched to a gene: 7. CDR3 DNA sequence: TGTGCCAGTAGTATAGACTTGGGGGACAGTCGCTACACCTTC. This encodes CASSIDLGDSRYTF.

The chain employs TRBV5-1 and TRBJ1-5; D remains ambiguous. This CDR3 spans 14 amino acids. V gave up 2 bases and J gave up 7 bases, with 13 bases separating them. The V gene's germline CDR1 is SGHRS and CDR2 YFSETQ. This CDR3 is CASSFGGLGQPQHF. In nucleotides, the CDR3 is TGCGCCAGCAGCTTCGGAGGGCTAGGGCAGCCCCAGCATTTT. Variable domain in full (rest from reference TRBV5-1 and TRBJ1-5): KAGVTQTPRYLIKTRGQQVTLSCSPISGHRSVSWYQQTPGQGLQFLFEYFSETQRNKGNFPGRFSGRQFSNSRSEMNVSTLELGDSALYLCASSFGGLGQPQHFGDGTRLSIL.

This rearrangement joins TRBV3-1 (or the pseudogene TRBV3-2) to TRBJ1-5, with no clear D. Trimming stripped 5 bases from V and 5 bases from J, with 7 bases between. The CDR3 runs to 12 residues. CDR1 is LGHDT, CDR2 YNNKEL, per germline (reference sequence). CDR3 amino acids: CASSEHHQPQHF. The CDR3 DNA follows: TGTGCCAGCAGCGAGCATCATCAGCCCCAGCATTTT.

This clone was seen a few times. At one boundary the junction diverges from the germline segment, which might be a read error. The chain is built from TRBV18 and TRBJ2-7; TRBD2 matches at 13 bases. This CDR3 is built from 16 residues. Looked up from germline, CDR1 is KGHSH and CDR2 is LQKENI. The CDR3 sequence: CASSPTSGGASHEQYF. CDR3 nucleotides: TGTGCCAGCTCACCCACTAGCGGGGGGGCCTCCCACGAGCAGTACTTC.

The CDR3 here is CASQDSLGEQYF. In DNA, the CDR3 is TGTGCCAGCCAGGACAGCCTGGGGGAGCAGTACTTC. V usage is TRBV2 and J usage is TRBJ2-7; D perhaps matches TRBD1 (6 bases). Per the germline V gene, CDR1 is SNHLY and CDR2 is FYNNEI. This CDR3 is built from 12 residues. V was trimmed by 8 bases and J by 7 bases, leaving 15 bases between them.

The chain joins TRBV19 to TRBJ1-4, with D perhaps TRBD1 (6 bases). There are 16 residues in the CDR3. The V gene lost 8 bases and the J gene lost 5 bases, with 21 bases spanning the gap. CDR1 is LNHDA and CDR2 is SQIVND in the germline V gene (reference sequence). DNA of the CDR3: TGTGCCAGTCGTCCCGGGGGCGCGCGGGGGAATGAAAAACTGTTTTTT. Protein: CASRPGGARGNEKLFF.

The CDR3 protein is CASSSSGTGVNYGYTF. For the CDR3, the DNA is TGTGCCAGCAGCTCTTCCGGGACAGGGGTCAACTATGGCTACACCTTC. The chain recombines TRBV13 with TRBJ1-2; 10 positions match TRBD1. The CDR3 is 16 amino acids. Germline CDR1 is PRHDT and CDR2 is FYEKMQ (reference sequence). V shed 4 bases, J shed 2 bases, and the junction held 7 bases outside the gene matches.